The next 16 T cell receptor beta chains were all read from a single sample in a study of blood T cell repertoires in COVID-19. Libraries were prepared by immunoSEQ multiplex PCR; TCRdb keeps only in-frame clonotypes and omits some of them. This sample carries under 150,000 clones, roughly 76% of them seen once, and the ten largest clones take about an eighth. The sample consisted of peripheral blood. These receptors came from a man older than 75 with acute or convalescent COVID-19.

The rearrangement uses TRBV19 and TRBJ1-5; TRBD1 aligns across 7 bases. The ends lost 1 base at V and 6 bases at J; junction bases unmatched: 6. CDR1 and CDR2 from the germline V gene are LNHDA and SQIVND (reference sequence). The CDR3 has 15 amino acids. CDR3 coding DNA: TGTGCCAGTAGTATAGGAGACAGGGCGAGTCAGCCCCAGCATTTT. Residues: CASSIGDRASQPQHF.

The chain combines TRBV18 with TRBJ1-4, with TRBD1 identical over 7 bases. V trimming: 2 bases; J trimming: 8 bases; junction bases outside the gene matches: 2. The CDR3 extends over 13 amino acids. Germline V gives CDR1 KGHSH, CDR2 LQKENI. CDR3 amino acids: CASSPGQVEKLFF. DNA for the CDR3: TGTGCCAGCTCACCAGGACAGGTGGAAAAACTGTTTTTT.

The chain recombines TRBV4-3 with TRBJ2-5; 11 bases align to TRBD2. CDR1 and CDR2 from the germline V gene are LGHNA and YSLEER. This CDR3 is 16 amino acids long. V was pared by 1 base and J by 5 bases, with 6 bases of the junction left unmatched. The DNA of the CDR3 is TGCGCCAGCAGCCAAGTGTTACTAGCGGGGGAGGAGACCCAGTACTTC. Translating it yields CASSQVLLAGEETQYF.

The chain combines TRBV29-1 with TRBJ2-2, with 7 bases lining up with TRBD2. There are 13 residues in the CDR3. V was pared by 6 bases and J by 3 bases, with 4 bases of the junction left unmatched. Germline assignment: CDR1 SQVTM and CDR2 ANQGSEA. The CDR3 DNA reads TGCAGCGTAGCGGGACGGTACACCGGGGAGCTGTTTTTT. Its protein is CSVAGRYTGELFF.

The chain uses TRBV5-4 and TRBJ1-1; D may be TRBD1 (6 bases). Germline CDR1 reads SGHNT; CDR2 reads YYREEE (reference sequence). Trimming removed 4 bases from V and 3 bases from J, with 16 bases in between. The CDR3 runs 15 residues. As DNA, the CDR3 is TGTGCCAGCAGCGCCCGGGACAAGGCGCACACTGAAGCTTTCTTT. This sequence encodes CASSARDKAHTEAFF. Full variable domain (remainder filled in from reference TRBV5-4 and TRBJ1-1): ETGVTQSPTHLIKTRGQQVTLRCSSQSGHNTVSWYQQALGQGPQFIFQYYREEENGRGNFPPRFSGLQFPNYSSELNVNALELDDSALYLCASSARDKAHTEAFFGQGTRLTVV.

Regarding this clone: Mismatch with germline at one junction end may stem from a read error. The genes are TRBV10-3 and TRBJ2-5; no reliable D call. Per the germline V gene, CDR1 is ENHRY and CDR2 is SYGVKD. CDR3 length: 12 residues. The CDR3 reads CATSPGEETQYF. The DNA for the CDR3 is TGTGCCACCAGTCCCGGAGAGGAGACCCAGTACTTC.

The chain carries TRBV28 and TRBJ2-5; 8 bases align to TRBD2. J gave up 2 bases and V 5 bases, and 7 bases lay outside the gene matches. Germline V lookup: CDR1 MDHEN, CDR2 SYDVKM. The CDR3 consists of 15 residues. Here the CDR3 DNA reads TGTGCCAGCAGTGCTTTAAGCGGGGGACAAGAGACCCAGTACTTC. This gives the protein CASSALSGGQETQYF.

Only one count was recorded for this clone. Written as DNA, the CDR3 is TGTGCCAGCAGTGACCCTTTTGGATTGGAGGGCTACACCTTC. It is translated as CASSDPFGLEGYTF. V and J are TRBV6-1 and TRBJ1-2; D remains ambiguous. The V end lost 3 bases, the J end lost 8 bases, and 16 bases lay between the germline ends. Per germline, CDR1 MNHNS and CDR2 SASEGT. The CDR3 length is 14 residues.

This clone appeared once. The chain uses TRBV5-4 and TRBJ2-1, with D perhaps matching TRBD2 (6 bases). Trimming stripped 4 bases from V and 6 bases from J, with 11 bases between. The CDR3 runs 13 residues. The germline V gene encodes CDR1 SGHNT and CDR2 YYREEE (reference sequence). The CDR3 loop reads CASSVLAVNEQFF. The CDR3 bases are TGTGCCAGCAGCGTACTAGCTGTCAATGAGCAGTTCTTC.

This clone was recorded a few times. This rearrangement joins TRBV7-6 to TRBJ1-1; the D gene is possibly TRBD1 (6 bases). This CDR3 has 17 residues. CDR1 SGHVS and CDR2 FNYEAQ come from the germline V gene. The V end lost 1 base, the J end lost 0 bases, and 15 bases lay between the germline ends. The CDR3 DNA sequence: TGTGCCAGCAGCTTAGTGGGGGCTGGAACTTTGAACACTGAAGCTTTCTTT. This gives the protein CASSLVGAGTLNTEAFF.

J is TRBJ2-3 and V is TRBV5-6; D may be TRBD2 (5 bases). The CDR3 sequence is 15 residues long. Germline lookup yields CDR1 SGHDT and CDR2 YYEEEE. The germline V and J ends were trimmed by 5 bases and 0 bases, with 13 bases remaining between them. The CDR3 DNA reads TGTGCCAGCAGGGGGAAGCGGTGGAGCACAGATACGCAGTATTTT. The encoded protein is CASRGKRWSTDTQYF.

V and J are TRBV7-2 and TRBJ1-2; 9 bases map to TRBD1. The germline V gene has CDR1 SGHTA and CDR2 FQGNSA. J gave up 2 bases and V 5 bases, and 3 bases lay outside the gene matches. This CDR3 is built from 14 residues. This chain's CDR3 is CASSMDRGNYGYTF. In nucleotides, the CDR3 is TGTGCCAGCAGCATGGACAGGGGAAACTATGGCTACACCTTC.

In this sample, this clone turned up a few times. The rearrangement uses TRBV7-3 and TRBJ1-6; 8 bases are a match to TRBD1. The germline V gene encodes CDR1 SGHTA and CDR2 FQGTGA. V was clipped by 5 bases and J by 5 bases; unmatched bases: 5. CDR3 size: 15 residues. The CDR3 DNA sequence: TGTGCCAGCAGCCCGCAGGGGGCGGATAATTCACCCCTCCACTTT. It is translated as CASSPQGADNSPLHF. Full variable domain (outside the CDR3, taken from reference TRBV7-3 and TRBJ1-6): GAGVSQTPSNKVTEKGKYVELRCDPISGHTALYWYRQSLGQGPEFLIYFQGTGAADDSGLPNDRFFAVRPEGSVSTLKIQRTERGDSAVYLCASSPQGADNSPLHFGNGTRLTVT.

The rearrangement links TRBV24-1 to TRBJ1-2; TRBD1 matches at 7 bases. CDR1 is KGHDR, CDR2 SFDVKD, per germline. The CDR3 is 14 amino acids. Trimming took 8 bases from V and 4 from J; bases not matched to a gene: 9. The CDR3 is CATIIYGQVYGYTF. CDR3 nucleotide sequence: TGTGCCACCATAATTTACGGACAGGTCTATGGCTACACCTTC.

The genes are TRBV2 and TRBJ2-7; maybe TRBD2 (5 bases). The length of the CDR3 is 11 residues. Germline loops: CDR1 SNHLY, CDR2 FYNNEI. Trimming removed 11 bases at V and 1 base at J, with 9 bases between. CDR3 in amino acids: CAGGQSYEQYF. DNA of the CDR3: TGTGCCGGCGGGCAATCCTACGAGCAGTACTTC.

V and J are TRBV7-9 and TRBJ1-5; possible D gene TRBD1, 5 bases. Per the germline V gene, CDR1 is SEHNR and CDR2 is FQNEAQ (reference sequence). This CDR3 comprises 15 residues. Trimming removed 5 bases at V and 4 bases at J, with 15 bases between. The CDR3 coding sequence is TGTGCCAGCAGCCCTGGGGGGTTCGGGAATCAGCCCCAGCATTTT. Encoded protein: CASSPGGFGNQPQHF.